Shown below are 10 T cell receptor beta chains from a single sample sequenced in a study of blood T cell repertoires in COVID-19. Assay used: immunoSEQ multiplex PCR; TCRdb lists only in-frame clones, some missing. The data hold under 200,000 clones, with 75% to 90% observed a single time. The sample comprised PBMCs or T cells enriched from blood (not recorded which). These receptors were collected from a woman aged 60-70 years who had recovered from COVID-19.

The V and J genes are TRBV5-1 and TRBJ2-2; TRBD1 matches at 7 bases. V shed 4 bases, J shed 2 bases, and the junction held 5 bases outside the gene matches. Germline loops: CDR1 SGHRS, CDR2 YFSETQ. This CDR3 region has 15 residues. The DNA for the CDR3 is TGCGCCAGCAGCCAAGGGACAGATAACACCGGGGAGCTGTTTTTT. This gives the protein CASSQGTDNTGELFF.

The V call is TRBV13, the J call TRBJ1-6, with TRBD1 as a possible D gene (6 bases). The V end lost 4 bases, the J end lost 0 bases, and 10 bases lay between the germline ends. CDR1 is PRHDT and CDR2 is FYEKMQ in the germline V gene (reference sequence). The CDR3 spans 16 residues. The CDR3 reads CASSWEGGSYNSPLHF. In DNA form, the CDR3 reads TGTGCCAGCAGCTGGGAAGGGGGCTCCTATAATTCACCCCTCCACTTT.

This chain connects TRBV13 to TRBJ2-2; a weak D match, TRBD2 (6 bases). The V end lost 1 base, the J end lost 0 bases, and 18 bases lay between the germline ends. Germline lookup yields CDR1 PRHDT and CDR2 FYEKMQ (reference sequence). This CDR3 comprises 19 residues. Here the CDR3 reads CASSLEWAGQTSNTGELFF. The DNA of the CDR3 is TGTGCCAGCAGCTTAGAGTGGGCGGGGCAAACCTCGAACACCGGGGAGCTGTTTTTT.

This clone was counted a few times. The gene calls are TRBV5-6 and TRBJ1-1; 7 positions agree with TRBD1. The CDR3 is 15 residues long. Trimming cost V 4 bases and J 3 bases; bases outside gene matches: 9. In germline, CDR1 is SGHDT, CDR2 YYEEEE. The CDR3 nucleotides read TGTGCCAGCAGCCCATATGACAGGGCGCACACTGAAGCTTTCTTT. Its translation: CASSPYDRAHTEAFF.

V and J are TRBV24-1 and TRBJ1-2, with D hard to call. The CDR3 is 13 amino acids. V lost 6 bases and J lost 3, with 10 bases in between. Germline assignment: CDR1 KGHDR and CDR2 SFDVKD. The CDR3 region is CATSHWPDYGYTF. Here the CDR3 DNA reads TGTGCCACCAGTCATTGGCCAGACTATGGCTACACCTTC.

J is TRBJ1-3 and V is TRBV19, with D uncertain. The CDR3 runs to 18 residues. The V end was cut by 3 bases, the J end by 0 bases, with 18 bases between. Germline V gene sequence: CDR1 LNHDA, CDR2 SQIVND (reference sequence). CDR3 residues: CASSIDRGGGNSGNTIYF. The CDR3 region has the DNA TGTGCCAGTAGTATTGATCGCGGTGGCGGAAACTCTGGAAACACCATATATTTT.

The rearrangement uses TRBV7-2 and TRBJ2-7; perhaps TRBD2 as D (6 bases). V was pared by 3 bases and J by 7 bases, with 19 bases between. The CDR3 runs to 15 residues. In germline, CDR1 is SGHTA, CDR2 FQGNSA. In nucleotides, the CDR3 is TGTGCCAGCAGCTTGGGGACGGGGGATTACGAGGAGCAGTACTTC. Residues: CASSLGTGDYEEQYF.

The chain combines TRBV24-1 with TRBJ2-5; 7 bases map to TRBD1. Germline lookup yields CDR1 KGHDR and CDR2 SFDVKD. The trim removed 1 base at V and 2 bases at J, leaving 12 bases unmatched. The CDR3 consists of 18 residues. The CDR3 nucleotides read TGTGCCACCAGTGATTTTGAGGGGGCCGGGCTAGATCAAGAGACCCAGTACTTC. Translated: CATSDFEGAGLDQETQYF.

The chain recombines TRBV6-5 with TRBJ2-3; 13 nucleotides match TRBD2. The CDR3 is 15 amino acids. Unmatched junction bases numbered 0, after V lost 2 bases and J lost 4 bases. Per the germline V gene, CDR1 is MNHEY and CDR2 is SVGAGI. CDR3 sequence: CASSYTSGGADTQYF. Here the CDR3 DNA reads TGTGCCAGCAGTTACACTAGCGGGGGGGCAGATACGCAGTATTTT.

The CDR3 sequence is CASRERGPRPHEQYF. The CDR3 region has the DNA TGTGCCAGCAGGGAAAGGGGGCCCCGTCCCCACGAGCAGTACTTC. The V and J genes are TRBV5-6 and TRBJ2-7; TRBD1 aligns across 7 bases. Looked up from germline, CDR1 is SGHDT and CDR2 is YYEEEE. The CDR3 contains 15 residues. V trimming: 5 bases; J trimming: 5 bases; junction bases outside the gene matches: 13.